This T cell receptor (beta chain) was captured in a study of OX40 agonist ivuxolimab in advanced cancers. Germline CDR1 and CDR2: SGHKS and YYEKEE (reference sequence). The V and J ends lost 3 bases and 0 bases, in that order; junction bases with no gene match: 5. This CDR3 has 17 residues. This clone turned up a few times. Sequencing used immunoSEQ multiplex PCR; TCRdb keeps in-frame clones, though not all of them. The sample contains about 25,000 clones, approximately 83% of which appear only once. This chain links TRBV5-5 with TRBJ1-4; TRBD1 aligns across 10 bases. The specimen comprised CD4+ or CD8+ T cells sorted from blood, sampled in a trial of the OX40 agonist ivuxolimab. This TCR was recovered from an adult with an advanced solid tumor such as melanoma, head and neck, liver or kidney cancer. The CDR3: CASSSDRGASTNEKLFF. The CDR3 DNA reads TGTGCCAGCAGCTCGGACAGGGGGGCCTCAACTAATGAAAAACTGTTTTTT.